The rows below give T cell receptor beta chains drawn from one sample of a study of Ad26.COV2.S vaccination and SARS-CoV-2 variants. The assay was immunoSEQ multiplex PCR, and TCRdb's table has in-frame clones only and misses some. The top ten clones hold 6.4% of a sample with around 340,000 clones, about 88% of them seen once. The sequencing here drew on peripheral blood, taken in a trial of Ad26.COV2.S vaccine versus placebo. These receptors originate from a person between 18 and 65 years old who received the Ad26.COV2.S COVID-19 vaccine or a placebo. CDR3s include the opening cysteine and the closing phenylalanine or tryptophan. The D gene is left open where the match is weak. The size of a clone is reported for some rows only, either as once, few or many, or as a class for expanded clones.

d_call: NA; clone_size: NA; j_call: TRBJ2-3; v_call: TRBV7-8; cdr3_length: 12; cdr3_nt: TGTGCCAGCAGCCAAAACCGGGATACGCAGTATTTT; cdr3_aa: CASSQNRDTQYF
d_call: NA; clone_size: NA; j_call: TRBJ2-5; v_call: TRBV19; cdr3_length: 15; cdr3_nt: TGTGCCAGTAGTATAACCGCAGTGACCGAAGGGACCCAGTACTTC; cdr3_aa: CASSITAVTEGTQYF
d_call: NA; clone_size: NA; j_call: TRBJ2-3; v_call: TRBV7-9; cdr3_length: 12; cdr3_nt: TGTGCCAGCAGTCCACTGGGAGATACGCAGTATTTT; cdr3_aa: CASSPLGDTQYF
d_call: TRBD2; clone_size: NA; j_call: TRBJ2-1; v_call: TRBV3-1/TRBV3-2; cdr3_length: 15; cdr3_nt: TGTGCCAGCAGCCAAGGACTAGCAGCCTACAATGAGCAGTTCTTC; cdr3_aa: CASSQGLAAYNEQFF
d_call: TRBD1; clone_size: NA; j_call: TRBJ1-4; v_call: TRBV29-1; cdr3_length: 15; cdr3_nt: TGCAGCGTTGTTCTGGACAGGGGGTTCAATGAAAAACTGTTTTTT; cdr3_aa: CSVVLDRGFNEKLFF
d_call: NA; clone_size: NA; j_call: TRBJ1-2; v_call: TRBV9; cdr3_length: 17; cdr3_nt: TGTGCCAGCAGCGTAGGTCAGCTCCCGGGGGGTAATTATGGCTACACCTTC; cdr3_aa: CASSVGQLPGGNYGYTF
d_call: TRBD2; clone_size: once; j_call: TRBJ2-1; v_call: TRBV9; cdr3_length: 15; cdr3_nt: TGTGCCAGCAGCTTAACTAGCGCTTTCTACAATGAGCAGTTCTTC; cdr3_aa: CASSLTSAFYNEQFF
d_call: NA; clone_size: NA; j_call: TRBJ2-5; v_call: TRBV6-5; cdr3_length: 12; cdr3_nt: TGTGCCACGAGCAGCAGTATGGAGACCCAGTACTTC; cdr3_aa: CATSSSMETQYF
d_call: TRBD2; clone_size: NA; j_call: TRBJ2-1; v_call: TRBV7-3; cdr3_length: 17; cdr3_nt: TGTGCCAGCAGCTTAACGTTGTCGCGGGAGTTCTACAATGAGCAGTTCTTC; cdr3_aa: CASSLTLSREFYNEQFF
d_call: NA; clone_size: NA; j_call: TRBJ2-1; v_call: TRBV28; cdr3_length: 14; cdr3_nt: TGTGCCAGCAGTTTCGGGACTCTCCCCTTTAGGCAGTTCTTC; cdr3_aa: CASSFGTLPFRQFF
d_call: NA; clone_size: NA; j_call: TRBJ1-1; v_call: TRBV4-1; cdr3_length: 11; cdr3_nt: TGCGCCAGCAGCCAAGGAGGTGAGGCTTTCTTT; cdr3_aa: CASSQGGEAFF
d_call: NA; clone_size: NA; j_call: TRBJ2-3; v_call: TRBV5-8; cdr3_length: 14; cdr3_nt: TGTGCCAGCAGCTTGAGGCGAAGCACAGATACGCAGTATTTT; cdr3_aa: CASSLRRSTDTQYF
d_call: NA; clone_size: NA; j_call: TRBJ2-7; v_call: TRBV5-4; cdr3_length: 15; cdr3_nt: TGTGCCAGCAGCCACGGACAATCCATGTCCTACGAGCAGTACTTC; cdr3_aa: CASSHGQSMSYEQYF
d_call: TRBD1; clone_size: NA; j_call: TRBJ2-7; v_call: TRBV28; cdr3_length: 14; cdr3_nt: TGTGCCAGCAGCAACCGGGACAGGGCATTCGAGCAGTACTTC; cdr3_aa: CASSNRDRAFEQYF
d_call: TRBD1; clone_size: NA; j_call: TRBJ2-2; v_call: TRBV5-5; cdr3_length: 15; cdr3_nt: TGTGCCAGCAGCTTAGGGGGCGCGAGGACCGGGGAGCTGTTTTTT; cdr3_aa: CASSLGGARTGELFF
d_call: NA; clone_size: NA; j_call: TRBJ2-5; v_call: TRBV30; cdr3_length: 13; cdr3_nt: TGTGCCTGGAGTGTACGACAGCAAGAGACCCAGTACTTC; cdr3_aa: CAWSVRQQETQYF
d_call: TRBD1; clone_size: NA; j_call: TRBJ2-3; v_call: TRBV30; cdr3_length: 16; cdr3_nt: TGTGCCTGGAGTGTACCCGGACAGGGGGCTACAGATACGCAGTATTTT; cdr3_aa: CAWSVPGQGATDTQYF
d_call: NA; clone_size: NA; j_call: TRBJ1-1; v_call: TRBV5-1; cdr3_length: 12; cdr3_nt: TGCGCCAGCAGCATACAGGGATTTGAAGCTTTCTTT; cdr3_aa: CASSIQGFEAFF
d_call: NA; clone_size: NA; j_call: TRBJ1-2; v_call: TRBV5-6; cdr3_length: 15; cdr3_nt: TGTGCCAGCAGCTTCCAGAGGGAACCTTTCTATGGCTACACCTTC; cdr3_aa: CASSFQREPFYGYTF
d_call: NA; clone_size: NA; j_call: TRBJ2-7; v_call: TRBV18; cdr3_length: 17; cdr3_nt: TGTGCCAGCTCACCCCCGCCGTGGCAAGATAGCTCCTACGAGCAGTACTTC; cdr3_aa: CASSPPPWQDSSYEQYF